This T cell receptor (beta chain) comes out of a study of cytomegalovirus exposure and HLA in healthy donors. Overall study context: Under 90% of around 400 genotyped donors fell in the Caucasian-associated ancestry cluster. Study-level results: In most subjects, TCR beta sequences reportedly gave accurate predictions of HLA-A and HLA-B alleles. Data from an earlier analysis indicated that most TCR beta V segments were productive either about 90% or about 30% of the time. Indistinguishable V segments, including TRBV6-2 and TRBV6-3, were excluded.

Germline V gene data show CDR1 as DFQATT and CDR2 as SNEGSKA (reference sequence). The CDR3 is 11 amino acids. V lost 6 bases and J 8 bases, leaving 12 bases between the germline ends. In regard to this clone: Antigen unknown.

It was with 60 Vbeta and 13 Jbeta primers that the PCR ran. Assay used: immunoSEQ multiplex PCR; TCRdb lists only in-frame clones, some missing. The data show 150,000 to 200,000 clones, with approximately 82% seen just once and roughly 7.1% held by the top ten. Sequences were obtained from PBMCs. This chain links TRBV20-1 with TRBJ2-3; no definite D call. The receptor's source is a woman in her thirties or forties in good health and CMV-seropositive. CDR3 sequence (DNA): TGCAGTGCCGCTACTAAGAGTACGCAGTATTTT. Its protein is CSAATKSTQYF.